Listed below are T cell receptor beta chains from one sample, sequenced in a study of preoperative IRX-2 immunotherapy in early breast cancer. The repertoire was sequenced with immunoSEQ multiplex PCR; TCRdb's copy has only in-frame clones and lacks some. Found here are 75,000 to 100,000 clones, just over 85% of them singletons; the top ten hold about 2.1%. The sequencing used tumor tissue, collected after IRX-2 immunotherapy. The receptors were gathered from a human donor with breast cancer. Both conserved end residues are trimmed from each CDR3. Each record gives: V gene, J gene, CDR3 protein.

v_gene: TRBV11-3
j_gene: TRBJ1-6
CDR3aa: ASSLGVVSNSPLH

v_gene: TRBV7-1
j_gene: TRBJ2-2
CDR3aa: ASSLMGLAGANTGELF

v_gene: TRBV5-1
j_gene: TRBJ2-2
CDR3aa: ASRTGKVSGGRNTGELF

v_gene: TRBV10-1
j_gene: TRBJ2-3
CDR3aa: ASSDEVQGGTQY

v_gene: TRBV5-1
j_gene: TRBJ2-2
CDR3aa: ASSLPDTWTGELF

v_gene: TRBV19
j_gene: TRBJ1-4
CDR3aa: ASSPQGYTNEKLF

v_gene: TRBV5-1
j_gene: TRBJ1-6
CDR3aa: ASSPTMTGNRSPLH

v_gene: TRBV6-8
j_gene: TRBJ1-6
CDR3aa: ASGGNNSPLH

v_gene: TRBV11-3
j_gene: TRBJ1-5
CDR3aa: ASSLVGNSNQPQH

v_gene: TRBV10-1
j_gene: TRBJ1-1
CDR3aa: ASRSSREGVTEAF

v_gene: TRBV19
j_gene: TRBJ2-6
CDR3aa: ASSIEDSGANVLT

v_gene: TRBV1
j_gene: TRBJ2-3
CDR3aa: ASSPRDTDTQY

v_gene: TRBV18
j_gene: TRBJ1-2
CDR3aa: ASSPPGSRSNYGYT

v_gene: TRBV29-1
j_gene: TRBJ1-5
CDR3aa: SVRQGWEPQH

v_gene: TRBV19
j_gene: TRBJ2-2
CDR3aa: ASSSSGLGTGELF

v_gene: TRBV19
j_gene: TRBJ1-4
CDR3aa: ASSTGVSTNEKLF

v_gene: TRBV6-8
j_gene: TRBJ1-2
CDR3aa: ASKPGDGPYGYT

v_gene: TRBV30
j_gene: TRBJ2-7
CDR3aa: AWGPGTTSYEQY

v_gene: TRBV19
j_gene: TRBJ1-6
CDR3aa: ASSGTGQNSPLH

v_gene: TRBV5-1
j_gene: TRBJ1-5
CDR3aa: ASSPGGGDRQPQH

v_gene: TRBV7-7
j_gene: TRBJ1-5
CDR3aa: ASSLAEGPNQPQH

v_gene: TRBV6-8
j_gene: TRBJ2-3
CDR3aa: ASSYSPRPYTQY

v_gene: TRBV11-3
j_gene: TRBJ1-5
CDR3aa: ASSPDTSPVPQH

v_gene: TRBV19
j_gene: TRBJ2-2
CDR3aa: ASHPALGELF

v_gene: TRBV19
j_gene: TRBJ1-6
CDR3aa: ASSIDHSGWGSNSPLH

v_gene: TRBV15
j_gene: TRBJ2-5
CDR3aa: ATSRGPTSGSGISETQY

v_gene: TRBV28
j_gene: TRBJ1-3
CDR3aa: ASRWGQGPPWASGNTIY

v_gene: TRBV19
j_gene: TRBJ2-7
CDR3aa: ASSEGYSYEQY

v_gene: TRBV11-3
j_gene: TRBJ1-1
CDR3aa: ASSLGQTNSMNTEAF

v_gene: TRBV7-1
j_gene: TRBJ2-3
CDR3aa: ASSSLSTDTQY

v_gene: TRBV19
j_gene: TRBJ2-5
CDR3aa: ASISQAGAETQY

v_gene: TRBV6-8
j_gene: TRBJ1-5
CDR3aa: AIAADSNQPQH